This T cell receptor (beta chain) stems from a study of T cells in Graves' hyperthyroidism and ophthalmopathy. Only a few counts were recorded for this clonotype. In the ophthalmopathy cohort, Clinical Activity Score was at least 3, NOSPECS grade at least 4, and duration under 3 months. Patients having uncontrolled infection, another autoimmune disease, pregnancy or lactation were not included. The authors obtained PBMCs from over 7.5 ml of fresh peripheral blood. Researchers took RNA transcripts and amplified the TCR beta CDR3 regions from them. HTBI primers were employed in a first-round RT-PCR of the TCR CDR3. TCRdb analysed the multiplex PCR reads with MiXCR anew, one entry per CDR3 protein. This table has hundreds of thousands of distinct CDR3 sequences, 14% to 15% appearing once. With V trimmed by 0 bases and J by 4 bases, 8 bases remained unmatched. Germline-derived CDR1 and CDR2 are WNHNN and SYGVQD (reference sequence). The CDR3 is 17 amino acids.

The source is a man aged 18 to 30 with Graves' ophthalmopathy. Sequenced input: blood. This chain connects TRBV10-1 to TRBJ2-3, with 9 positions matching TRBD2. CDR3 in DNA: TGCGCCAGCAGTGAGTCAGGGGTGCGGGAGGGCCCAGATACGCAGTATTTT. Encoded protein: CASSESGVREGPDTQYF.